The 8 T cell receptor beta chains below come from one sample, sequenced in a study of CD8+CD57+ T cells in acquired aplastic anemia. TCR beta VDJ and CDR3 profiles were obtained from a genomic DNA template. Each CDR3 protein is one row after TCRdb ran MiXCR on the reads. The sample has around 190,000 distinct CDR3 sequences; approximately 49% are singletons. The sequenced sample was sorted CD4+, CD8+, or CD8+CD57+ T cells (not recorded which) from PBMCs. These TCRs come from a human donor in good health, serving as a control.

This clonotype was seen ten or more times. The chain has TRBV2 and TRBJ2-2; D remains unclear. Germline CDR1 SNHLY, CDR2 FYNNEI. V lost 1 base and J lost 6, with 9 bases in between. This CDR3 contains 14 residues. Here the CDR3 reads CASSEGLRAGELFF. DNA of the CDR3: TGTGCCAGCAGTGAAGGGTTACGGGCCGGGGAGCTGTTTTTT.

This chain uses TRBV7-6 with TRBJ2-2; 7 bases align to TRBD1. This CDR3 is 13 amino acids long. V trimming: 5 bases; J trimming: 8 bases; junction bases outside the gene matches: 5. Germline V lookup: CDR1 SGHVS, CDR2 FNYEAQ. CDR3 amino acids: CASSPQGVGELFF. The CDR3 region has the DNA TGTGCCAGCAGCCCCCAGGGGGTGGGGGAGCTGTTTTTT.

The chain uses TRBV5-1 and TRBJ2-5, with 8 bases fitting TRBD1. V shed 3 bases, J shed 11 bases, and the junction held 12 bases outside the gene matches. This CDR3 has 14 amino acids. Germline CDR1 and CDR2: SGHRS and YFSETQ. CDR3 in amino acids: CASSSGQGGFQQYF. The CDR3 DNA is TGCGCCAGCAGCTCCGGACAGGGTGGGTTCCAGCAGTACTTC.

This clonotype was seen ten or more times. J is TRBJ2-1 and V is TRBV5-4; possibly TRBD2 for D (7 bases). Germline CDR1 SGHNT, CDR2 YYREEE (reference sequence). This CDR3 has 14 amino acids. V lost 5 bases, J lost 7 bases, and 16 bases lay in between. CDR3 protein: CASSGGGPSNEQFF. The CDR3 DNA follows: TGTGCCAGCAGTGGGGGGGGCCCAAGTAATGAGCAGTTCTTC.

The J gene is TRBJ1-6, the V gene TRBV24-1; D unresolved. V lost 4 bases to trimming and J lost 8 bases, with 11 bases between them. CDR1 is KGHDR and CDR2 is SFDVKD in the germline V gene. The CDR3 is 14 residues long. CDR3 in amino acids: CATSDSLEDSPLHF. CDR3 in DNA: TGTGCCACCAGTGACAGTTTAGAGGATTCACCCCTCCACTTT.

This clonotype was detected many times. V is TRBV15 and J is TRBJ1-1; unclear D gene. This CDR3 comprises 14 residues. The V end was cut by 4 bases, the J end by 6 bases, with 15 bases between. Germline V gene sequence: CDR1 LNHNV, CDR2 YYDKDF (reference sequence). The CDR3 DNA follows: TGTGCCACCAGCACCTTCACCTACCAAGCTGAAGCTTTCTTT. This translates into CATSTFTYQAEAFF.

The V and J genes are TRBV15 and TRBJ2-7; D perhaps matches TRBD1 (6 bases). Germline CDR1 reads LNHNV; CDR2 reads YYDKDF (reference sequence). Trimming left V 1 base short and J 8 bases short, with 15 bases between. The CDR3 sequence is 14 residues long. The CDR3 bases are TGTGCCACCAGCAGAGTTCTCCGGGACACGCAGCAGTACTTC. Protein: CATSRVLRDTQQYF.

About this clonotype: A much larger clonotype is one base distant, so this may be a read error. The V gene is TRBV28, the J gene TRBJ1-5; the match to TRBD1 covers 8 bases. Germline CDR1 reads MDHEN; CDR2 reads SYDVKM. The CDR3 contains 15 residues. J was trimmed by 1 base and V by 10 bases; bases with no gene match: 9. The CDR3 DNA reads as TGTGCCAACACCAGGGGGCTAGGCAGCAATCAGCCCCAGCATTTT. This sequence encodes CANTRGLGSNQPQHF.